These T cell receptor beta chains were read from a single sample in a study of OX40 agonist ivuxolimab in advanced cancers. Sequencing used immunoSEQ multiplex PCR; TCRdb keeps in-frame clones, though not all of them. The sample lists about 90,000 clones; roughly 88% were seen once. Sequenced material: CD4+ or CD8+ T cells sorted from blood, taken in a trial of the OX40 agonist ivuxolimab. Every receptor here comes from an adult with an advanced solid tumor such as melanoma, head and neck, liver or kidney cancer. CDR3s include the opening cysteine and the closing phenylalanine or tryptophan. The D gene is left open where the match is weak. Clone size is stated in some rows and not others, as once, few, many or a class when expanded.

cdr3_nt,cdr3_aa,clone_size,d_call,j_call,v_call
TGTGCCAGCAGTTCTCACGGACAGGGAAGCAATCAGCCCCAGCATTTT,CASSSHGQGSNQPQHF,few,TRBD1,TRBJ1-5,TRBV6-5
TGTGCCAGCAGTCTACTTGGGGAGATGTCTTTCTTT,CASSLLGEMSFF,.,.,TRBJ1-1,TRBV6-1
TGTGCCAGCAGCTTGGGAAGAGGCGCGACCCAGTACTTC,CASSLGRGATQYF,.,.,TRBJ2-5,TRBV5-6
TGTGCCAGCAGCGAGGGGGCGGGAAGTAGCACAGATACGCAGTATTTT,CASSEGAGSSTDTQYF,.,.,TRBJ2-3,TRBV7-9
TGTGCCAGCAGTACCGTCGCCGGACAGGGTAGTGAAGCTTTCTTT,CASSTVAGQGSEAFF,once,TRBD1,TRBJ1-1,TRBV7-2
TGTGCCAGCAGCGTAGATCAGCTCCCTGGAAACACCATATATTTT,CASSVDQLPGNTIYF,.,.,TRBJ1-3,TRBV9
TGTGCCAGCAGCTTAACTACTAGCGGGAGGGCCTCGGTAAATGAGCAGTTCTTC,CASSLTTSGRASVNEQFF,.,TRBD2,TRBJ2-1,TRBV7-3
TGTGCCAGCAGCACGGGACTAGCAGGCACAGATACGCAGTATTTT,CASSTGLAGTDTQYF,.,TRBD2,TRBJ2-3,TRBV11-1
TGTGCCAGCAGCTTAGTAGACGGCAATGAGCAGTTCTTC,CASSLVDGNEQFF,.,.,TRBJ2-1,TRBV11-3
TGTGCCATCAGTGAGCTCTCCCCCGGGACCCCCACCGGGGAGCTGTTTTTT,CAISELSPGTPTGELFF,.,.,TRBJ2-2,TRBV10-3
TGTGCCAGCAGCTTGGCAGGGGATAATCAGCCCCAGCATTTT,CASSLAGDNQPQHF,.,.,TRBJ1-5,TRBV5-5
TGCGCCAGCAGCCAAGATCAGGACGGTAGGACTAGAGAGTACGAGCAGTACTTC,CASSQDQDGRTREYEQYF,.,TRBD2,TRBJ2-7,TRBV4-3
TGTGCCACCAGCAGAGATTTGAGGGGGGAGCAGTACTTC,CATSRDLRGEQYF,once,.,TRBJ2-7,TRBV15
TGTGCCAGCACCTCCCCCAACGACTACGAGCAGTACTTC,CASTSPNDYEQYF,once,.,TRBJ2-7,TRBV5-4
TGCGCCAGCAGCTTGACTAGCGGATACGAGCAGTACTTC,CASSLTSGYEQYF,.,TRBD2,TRBJ2-7,TRBV5-1
TGTGCCAGCAGTTCCTCCGGGACACAATCCTACAATGAGCAGTTCTTC,CASSSSGTQSYNEQFF,.,.,TRBJ2-1,TRBV28
TGTGCCAGCAGCTTAGTAGGGGACCGGGACCCCCAGTACTTC,CASSLVGDRDPQYF,once,.,TRBJ2-7,TRBV11-2
TGTGCCAGCAGCTTTCGTAGGGGAAGAACTCGGGACGAGCAGTACTTC,CASSFRRGRTRDEQYF,few,.,TRBJ2-7,TRBV7-9
TGCGCCAGCAGCCCGGGCCTACTAGCGGGACTCACAGATACGCAGTATTTT,CASSPGLLAGLTDTQYF,once,TRBD2,TRBJ2-3,TRBV5-1
TGTGCCAGCAGTGAAGGACAGTTCAACACCGGGGAGCTGTTTTTT,CASSEGQFNTGELFF,.,.,TRBJ2-2,TRBV6-1
TGTGCCACCCAACTAGACGGATCCTCCTACGAGCAGTACTTC,CATQLDGSSYEQYF,.,.,TRBJ2-7,TRBV10-3
TGTGCCAGCAGCTTAGCGGGGGCTGACACTGAAGCTTTCTTT,CASSLAGADTEAFF,.,.,TRBJ1-1,TRBV7-9
TGTGCCAGCAGCCCCATAACAGGGACCCAGTACTTC,CASSPITGTQYF,few,.,TRBJ2-5,TRBV28
TGTGCCAGCAGTTACTCGGCCAATTACGAGCAGTACTTC,CASSYSANYEQYF,.,.,TRBJ2-7,TRBV6-5
TGTGCCAGCAGCTCGTTTCGCGGACCCTACGAGCAGTACTTC,CASSSFRGPYEQYF,.,.,TRBJ2-7,TRBV7-9
TGCGCCAGCAGCTTGGCCCTCAGCTCCTACAATGAGCAGTTCTTC,CASSLALSSYNEQFF,.,.,TRBJ2-1,TRBV5-1
TGTGCCAGCAGTACCGGACTAGCGGGAGGCGAGCAGTTCTTC,CASSTGLAGGEQFF,few,TRBD2,TRBJ2-1,TRBV27
TGTGCCAGCAGCTTAGCGGGGGGACTAGCGAGAGGTGAGCAGTTCTTC,CASSLAGGLARGEQFF,.,TRBD2,TRBJ2-1,TRBV7-2
TGTGCCAGCAGTTGGACAGGGGGAAACGAGCAGTACTTC,CASSWTGGNEQYF,.,TRBD1,TRBJ2-7,TRBV27
TGTGCCACCAGCAGAGAGTACACAAGCGGGCGCGGGTACACAGATACGCAGTATTTT,CATSREYTSGRGYTDTQYF,few,.,TRBJ2-3,TRBV15
TGCAGTGCCAGGGACATCAATGAGGTGTTTTTT,CSARDINEVFF,.,.,TRBJ1-4,TRBV20-1
TGTGCCAGCTCACCGTCCCCCGGGACCTCCTCTGGGGCCAACGTCCTGACTTTC,CASSPSPGTSSGANVLTF,.,.,TRBJ2-6,TRBV18
TGTGCCAGTAGTAGACCGGGACAGGGTATAGATGAGCAGTTCTTC,CASSRPGQGIDEQFF,.,TRBD1,TRBJ2-1,TRBV19
TGTGCCAGCCCCCATTGGAGCACCGGGGAGCTGTTTTTT,CASPHWSTGELFF,.,.,TRBJ2-2,TRBV18
TGTGCCAGCTCACCAGCGGAACAGACCGGGGAGCTGTTTTTT,CASSPAEQTGELFF,.,.,TRBJ2-2,TRBV18
TGCGCCAGGACGCCAAGACTAGCTTATCACATTCAGTACTTC,CARTPRLAYHIQYF,once,TRBD2,TRBJ2-4,TRBV4-1
TGTGCCAGCAGCTTAGGAGTTGGCGGGAGGACACGCTCCTACGAGCAGTACTTC,CASSLGVGGRTRSYEQYF,.,TRBD2,TRBJ2-7,TRBV11-1
TGTGCCAGCAGCTTGGGGATTGGGAGGACAGATACGCAGTATTTT,CASSLGIGRTDTQYF,few,.,TRBJ2-3,TRBV5-4
TGTGCCAGCAGTGGTTCCAGGCTAGCGGGAGGGCCCTACAATGAGCAGTTCTTC,CASSGSRLAGGPYNEQFF,once,TRBD2,TRBJ2-1,TRBV28
TGTGCCAGCAGTTTCAATGGGCCCGGGGAGCTGTTTTTT,CASSFNGPGELFF,.,.,TRBJ2-2,TRBV27
TGTGCCACCAGCAGAGATGACAGGGGGTATACTGAAGCTTTCTTT,CATSRDDRGYTEAFF,.,TRBD1,TRBJ1-1,TRBV15
TGTGCCAGCAGCCCGGGGACGGGGCCCCAAGAGACCCAGTACTTC,CASSPGTGPQETQYF,.,.,TRBJ2-5,TRBV7-2
TGCGCCAGCAGCTTGGGGGACTACAATGAGCAGTTCTTC,CASSLGDYNEQFF,.,.,TRBJ2-1,TRBV5-1
TGTGCCAGCAGGCGGGACAGAGGGAACTATGGCTACACCTTC,CASRRDRGNYGYTF,.,TRBD1,TRBJ1-2,TRBV5-4
TGTGCCAGCAGCTTAGGCAGCCAGCCCTCCTACGAGCAGTACTTC,CASSLGSQPSYEQYF,.,.,TRBJ2-7,TRBV11-2
TGTGCCATCAGTGATAGAGGGCCGAACGAGCAGTACTTC,CAISDRGPNEQYF,.,.,TRBJ2-7,TRBV10-3
TGTGCCAGCAGCGGACAGGGGGTGGTAGAGACCCAGTACTTC,CASSGQGVVETQYF,.,TRBD1,TRBJ2-5,TRBV25-1
TGCGCCAGCAGCCAAGATTTAGCGGGAGGAGATACGCAGTATTTT,CASSQDLAGGDTQYF,few,TRBD2,TRBJ2-3,TRBV4-3
TGTGCCAGCAGCTTCCTCTTAGAGACCCAGTACTTC,CASSFLLETQYF,.,.,TRBJ2-5,TRBV5-6
TGTGCCAGCAGCGCTAGCGGGAGCTCCTACAATGAGCAGTTCTTC,CASSASGSSYNEQFF,.,TRBD2,TRBJ2-1,TRBV6-4
TGCGCCAGCAGCCGAGGGGCGGGAGTACGAACCGGGGAGCTGTTTTTT,CASSRGAGVRTGELFF,.,TRBD2,TRBJ2-2,TRBV4-1
TGTGCCAGCAGCCCCGGGACAGGTCCCCACAATGAGCAGTTCTTC,CASSPGTGPHNEQFF,.,TRBD1,TRBJ2-1,TRBV11-2